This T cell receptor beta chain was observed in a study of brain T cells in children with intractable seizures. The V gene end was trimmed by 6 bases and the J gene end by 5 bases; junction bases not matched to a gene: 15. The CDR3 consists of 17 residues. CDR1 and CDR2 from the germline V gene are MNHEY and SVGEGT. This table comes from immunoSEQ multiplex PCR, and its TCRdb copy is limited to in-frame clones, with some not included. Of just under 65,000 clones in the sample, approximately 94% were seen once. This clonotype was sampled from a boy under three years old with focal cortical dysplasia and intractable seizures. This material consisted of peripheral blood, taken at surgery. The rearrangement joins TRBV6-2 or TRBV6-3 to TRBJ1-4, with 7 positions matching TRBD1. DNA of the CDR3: TGTGCCAGCAGCCGGGACAGAGGTGCTCTGAGAAATGAAAAACTGTTTTTT. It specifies CASSRDRGALRNEKLFF.